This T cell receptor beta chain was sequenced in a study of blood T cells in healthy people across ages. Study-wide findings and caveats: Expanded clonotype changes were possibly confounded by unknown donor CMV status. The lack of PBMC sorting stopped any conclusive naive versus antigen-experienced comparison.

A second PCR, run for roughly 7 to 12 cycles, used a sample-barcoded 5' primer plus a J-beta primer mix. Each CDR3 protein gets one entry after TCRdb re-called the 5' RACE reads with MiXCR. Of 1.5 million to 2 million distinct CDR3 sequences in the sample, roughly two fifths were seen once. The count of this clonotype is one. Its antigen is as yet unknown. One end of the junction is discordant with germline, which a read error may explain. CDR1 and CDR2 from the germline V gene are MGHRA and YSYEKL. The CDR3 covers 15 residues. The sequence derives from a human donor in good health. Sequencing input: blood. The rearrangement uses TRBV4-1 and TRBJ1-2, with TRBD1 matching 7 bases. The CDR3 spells CTSSQNRDSSYGYTF. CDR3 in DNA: TGCACCAGCAGCCAAAACCGGGACAGCAGCTATGGCTACACCTTC.